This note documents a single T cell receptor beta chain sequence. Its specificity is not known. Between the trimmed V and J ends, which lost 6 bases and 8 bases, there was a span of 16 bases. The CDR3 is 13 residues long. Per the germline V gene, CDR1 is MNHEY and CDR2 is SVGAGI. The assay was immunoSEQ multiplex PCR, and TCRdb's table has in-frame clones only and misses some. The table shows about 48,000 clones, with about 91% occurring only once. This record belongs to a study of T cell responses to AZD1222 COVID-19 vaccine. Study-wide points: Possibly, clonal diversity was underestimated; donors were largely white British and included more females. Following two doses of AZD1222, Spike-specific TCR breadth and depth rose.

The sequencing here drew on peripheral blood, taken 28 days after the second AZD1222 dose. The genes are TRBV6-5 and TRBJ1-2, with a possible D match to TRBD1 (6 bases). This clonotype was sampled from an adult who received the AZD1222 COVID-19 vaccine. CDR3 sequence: CASSPWGAGGYTF. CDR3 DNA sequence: TGTGCCAGCAGCCCATGGGGGGCCGGGGGCTACACCTTC.